The source of this T cell receptor (beta chain) is a study of blood T cell repertoires in COVID-19. Across the study: Specimens from acute and convalescent COVID-19 originated in the United States, Italy and Spain. PBMCs, B-cell-depleted T cells, or T cells provided the cDNA or gDNA that made up the material.

The ends were cut back, 4 bases at V and 0 bases at J, with 11 bases in the middle. Germline CDR1 is SGHRS and CDR2 is YFSETQ. The CDR3 has 16 amino acids. TCRdb's copy holds only in-frame clones and misses some; the assay was immunoSEQ multiplex PCR. The top ten hold 0.47% of the sample, which has approximately 93,000 clones, 88% seen once. The TCR was taken from a man aged 60 to 75 with acute or convalescent COVID-19. The specimen was peripheral blood. This chain links TRBV5-1 with TRBJ2-6; unclear D gene. CDR3 residues: CASSAYRSSGANVLTF. The CDR3 DNA reads as TGCGCCAGCAGCGCCTACAGAAGCTCTGGGGCCAACGTCCTGACTTTC.